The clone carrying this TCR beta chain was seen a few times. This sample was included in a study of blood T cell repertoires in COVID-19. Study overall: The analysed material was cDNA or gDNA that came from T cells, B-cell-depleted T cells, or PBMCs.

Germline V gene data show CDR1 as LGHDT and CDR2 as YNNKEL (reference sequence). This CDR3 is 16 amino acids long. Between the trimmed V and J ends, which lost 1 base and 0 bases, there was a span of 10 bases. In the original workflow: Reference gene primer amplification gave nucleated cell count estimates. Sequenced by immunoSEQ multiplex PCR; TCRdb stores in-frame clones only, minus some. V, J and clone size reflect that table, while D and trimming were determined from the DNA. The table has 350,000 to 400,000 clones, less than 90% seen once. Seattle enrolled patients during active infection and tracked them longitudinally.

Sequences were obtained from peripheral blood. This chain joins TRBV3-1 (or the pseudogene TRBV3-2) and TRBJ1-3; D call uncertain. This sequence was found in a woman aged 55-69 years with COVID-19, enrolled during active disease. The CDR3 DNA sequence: TGTGCCAGCAGCCAAGCAACTACGGTCTCTGGAAACACCATATATTTT. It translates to CASSQATTVSGNTIYF.